Included here is one T cell receptor beta chain sequence, with context. The antigen is undetermined. This sample was taken from a study of identical twins. Study-wide results and limits: Whereas memory repertoires showed no such difference, abundant cord blood beta clonotypes carried fewer insertions. Where beta out-of-frame sequences were concerned, excess twin sharing was weaker.

This CDR3 region has 14 residues. Germline V gene lookup returns CDR1 SQVTM and CDR2 ANQGSEA. Losses at the gene ends were 3 bases for V and 3 bases for J; bases not matched to a gene: 4. Template switching, a step in the protocol, added a universal primer site, and cDNA carried unique molecular identifiers. TCRdb re-called the 5' RACE reads with MiXCR, one entry per CDR3 protein. This sample has 1.5 million to 2 million distinct CDR3 sequences; around 29% occur once, and the top ten carry around 0.3%. The rearrangement joins TRBV29-1 to TRBJ2-7, with 11 bases fitting TRBD2. The clonotype comes from a newborn girl in good health. The specimen was cord blood. The CDR3 DNA sequence: TGCAGCGTTGAGGGGGGGACTAGCGGCTACGAGCAGTACTTC. Protein: CSVEGGTSGYEQYF.